This TCR beta chain was found in a study of T cell changes during pregnancy in multiple sclerosis (dated by TCRdb to between 2017 and 2020). With regard to the full study: In women with multiple sclerosis, the researchers looked at how the T cell repertoire shifted as pregnancy progressed.

The V and J ends are trimmed by 1 base and 1 base, leaving 7 bases between them. CDR3 length: 14 amino acids, cysteine to phenylalanine. Of all the DNA, just the CDR3 is kept, 42 bases in frame from base 1. CDR1 and CDR2 are read off the germline V gene as MGHRA and YSYEKL. Receptor amplification or capture employed the immunoSEQ multiplex PCR assay. TCRdb carries this immuneACCESS record with in-frame sequences only. Its versions omit some clonotypes, under half of them owing to an unresolved V gene in the studies checked, with the rest unexplained. This sample is represented by some 40,000 clones; roughly 93% of them were singletons. Roughly 8% of the sample is held by the ten biggest clonotypes. Concerning this clone: Its antigen is unknown. Base quality data are lacking; no much larger clone is found one base away.

The material was CD8+ T cells from peripheral blood mononuclear cells, obtained in the third trimester of pregnancy. Recombination linked TRBV4-1 to TRBJ2-5; the D gene cannot be resolved reliably. The TCR originated in a female donor with multiple sclerosis, enrolled in a pregnancy study. The DNA sequence is TGCGCCAGCAGCCAAGTCTTCGGCCAAGAGACCCAGTACTTC. It encodes CASSQVFGQETQYF.